This T cell receptor beta chain stems from a study of blood T cell repertoires in COVID-19. Here immunoSEQ multiplex PCR was the method, and the copy in TCRdb shows in-frame clones only, minus some. The repertoire has roughly 280,000 clones, 88% of them found once; the top ten carry around 10%. CDR1 and CDR2 (germline): SNHLY, FYNNEI. Trimming stripped 6 bases from V and 2 bases from J, with 10 bases between. This CDR3 is 13 amino acids long. The chain has TRBV2 and TRBJ1-1, with D hard to call. This TCR was recovered from a woman between 25 and 40 years old with COVID-19, enrolled during active disease. Sequencing was carried out using peripheral blood. The DNA for the CDR3 is TGTGCCAGCAGGGGAGACGGTAACACTGAAGCTTTCTTT. The encoded protein is CASRGDGNTEAFF.